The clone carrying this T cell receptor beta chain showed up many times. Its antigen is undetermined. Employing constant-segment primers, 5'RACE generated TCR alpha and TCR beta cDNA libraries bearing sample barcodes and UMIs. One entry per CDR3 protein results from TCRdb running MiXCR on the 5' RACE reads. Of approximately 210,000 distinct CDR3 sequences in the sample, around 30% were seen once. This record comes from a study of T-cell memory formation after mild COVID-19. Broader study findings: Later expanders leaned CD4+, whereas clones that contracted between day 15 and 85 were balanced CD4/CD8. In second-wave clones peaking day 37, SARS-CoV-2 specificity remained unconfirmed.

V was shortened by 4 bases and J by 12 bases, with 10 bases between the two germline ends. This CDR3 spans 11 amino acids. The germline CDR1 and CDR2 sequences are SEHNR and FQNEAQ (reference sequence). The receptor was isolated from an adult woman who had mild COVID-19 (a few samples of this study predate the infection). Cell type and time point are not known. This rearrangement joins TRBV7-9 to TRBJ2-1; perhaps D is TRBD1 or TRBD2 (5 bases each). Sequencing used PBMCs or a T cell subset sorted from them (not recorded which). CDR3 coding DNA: TGTGCCAGCAGCTCCACAGGAGGGCAGTTCTTC. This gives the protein CASSSTGGQFF.